The T cell receptor beta chain under discussion was sequenced for a study of shared clonotypes between healthy human individuals. The germline V gene encodes CDR1 SGHRS and CDR2 YFSETQ. Trimming removed 0 bases from V and 2 bases from J, with 9 bases in between. This CDR3 contains 16 residues. As concerns this clone: The antigen remains undetermined.

Several immunoSEQ plates held equal portions of the genomic DNA taken from each subset. Original processing methods: ImmunoSEQ supplied junction-only sequences lacking quality scores, so filtering was different. TCRdb's copy holds only in-frame clones and misses some; the assay was immunoSEQ multiplex PCR. V, J and clone size are taken as reported in that table, and D and trimming were inferred from the DNA itself. There are roughly 2 million clones in the sample; about 94% occur only once, and approximately 0.13% lies in the top ten. Whole-study results and caveats: Compared with memory subsets, naive subsets generally had larger estimated richness.

The source of this sequence is a man between 18 and 29 years old in good health. The source material was naive CD4+ T cells sorted from blood. Subset denoted: CD45RA+ positively selected. The chain has TRBV5-1 and TRBJ1-6; D is undetermined. The CDR3 nucleotides are TGCGCCAGCAGCTTGGCCACAGACCCCTATAATTCACCCCTCCACTTT. Protein product: CASSLATDPYNSPLHF.